This T cell receptor (beta chain) came from a study of blood T cell repertoires in COVID-19. Study-level information: Material from acute and convalescent COVID-19 was sourced from the United States, Italy and Spain. From T cells, B-cell-depleted T cells, or PBMCs came the material, which was cDNA or gDNA.

In assigning cohorts, the study relied on participant-reported clinical history. There are 16 residues in the CDR3. Germline values: CDR1 KGHSH, CDR2 LQKENI. Trimming stripped 0 bases from V and 2 bases from J, with 14 bases between. Generated by immunoSEQ multiplex PCR, the TCRdb table keeps only in-frame clones and is missing some. The sample includes about 400,000 clones, 70% to 90% seen only once; the top ten take around 2.1%. The sample taken for sequencing was PBMCs or T cells enriched from blood (not recorded which). The chain employs TRBV18 and TRBJ2-7; D may be TRBD1 (6 bases). The receptor's source is a woman in her thirties or forties with acute COVID-19. CDR3 amino acids: CASSPPVRDTPYEQYF. The CDR3 DNA reads as TGTGCCAGCTCACCACCGGTCAGGGACACCCCCTACGAGCAGTACTTC.